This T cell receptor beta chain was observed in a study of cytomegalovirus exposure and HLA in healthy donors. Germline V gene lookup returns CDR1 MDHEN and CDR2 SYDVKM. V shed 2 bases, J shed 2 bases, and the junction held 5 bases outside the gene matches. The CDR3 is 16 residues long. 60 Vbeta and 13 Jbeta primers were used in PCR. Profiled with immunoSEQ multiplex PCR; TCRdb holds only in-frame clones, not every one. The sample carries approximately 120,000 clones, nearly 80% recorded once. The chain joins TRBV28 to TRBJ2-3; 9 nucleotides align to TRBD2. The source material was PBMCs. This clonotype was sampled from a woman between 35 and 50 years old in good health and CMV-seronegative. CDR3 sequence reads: CASSLGLAGLTDTQYF. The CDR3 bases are TGTGCCAGCAGTTTAGGGCTAGCGGGACTCACAGATACGCAGTATTTT.